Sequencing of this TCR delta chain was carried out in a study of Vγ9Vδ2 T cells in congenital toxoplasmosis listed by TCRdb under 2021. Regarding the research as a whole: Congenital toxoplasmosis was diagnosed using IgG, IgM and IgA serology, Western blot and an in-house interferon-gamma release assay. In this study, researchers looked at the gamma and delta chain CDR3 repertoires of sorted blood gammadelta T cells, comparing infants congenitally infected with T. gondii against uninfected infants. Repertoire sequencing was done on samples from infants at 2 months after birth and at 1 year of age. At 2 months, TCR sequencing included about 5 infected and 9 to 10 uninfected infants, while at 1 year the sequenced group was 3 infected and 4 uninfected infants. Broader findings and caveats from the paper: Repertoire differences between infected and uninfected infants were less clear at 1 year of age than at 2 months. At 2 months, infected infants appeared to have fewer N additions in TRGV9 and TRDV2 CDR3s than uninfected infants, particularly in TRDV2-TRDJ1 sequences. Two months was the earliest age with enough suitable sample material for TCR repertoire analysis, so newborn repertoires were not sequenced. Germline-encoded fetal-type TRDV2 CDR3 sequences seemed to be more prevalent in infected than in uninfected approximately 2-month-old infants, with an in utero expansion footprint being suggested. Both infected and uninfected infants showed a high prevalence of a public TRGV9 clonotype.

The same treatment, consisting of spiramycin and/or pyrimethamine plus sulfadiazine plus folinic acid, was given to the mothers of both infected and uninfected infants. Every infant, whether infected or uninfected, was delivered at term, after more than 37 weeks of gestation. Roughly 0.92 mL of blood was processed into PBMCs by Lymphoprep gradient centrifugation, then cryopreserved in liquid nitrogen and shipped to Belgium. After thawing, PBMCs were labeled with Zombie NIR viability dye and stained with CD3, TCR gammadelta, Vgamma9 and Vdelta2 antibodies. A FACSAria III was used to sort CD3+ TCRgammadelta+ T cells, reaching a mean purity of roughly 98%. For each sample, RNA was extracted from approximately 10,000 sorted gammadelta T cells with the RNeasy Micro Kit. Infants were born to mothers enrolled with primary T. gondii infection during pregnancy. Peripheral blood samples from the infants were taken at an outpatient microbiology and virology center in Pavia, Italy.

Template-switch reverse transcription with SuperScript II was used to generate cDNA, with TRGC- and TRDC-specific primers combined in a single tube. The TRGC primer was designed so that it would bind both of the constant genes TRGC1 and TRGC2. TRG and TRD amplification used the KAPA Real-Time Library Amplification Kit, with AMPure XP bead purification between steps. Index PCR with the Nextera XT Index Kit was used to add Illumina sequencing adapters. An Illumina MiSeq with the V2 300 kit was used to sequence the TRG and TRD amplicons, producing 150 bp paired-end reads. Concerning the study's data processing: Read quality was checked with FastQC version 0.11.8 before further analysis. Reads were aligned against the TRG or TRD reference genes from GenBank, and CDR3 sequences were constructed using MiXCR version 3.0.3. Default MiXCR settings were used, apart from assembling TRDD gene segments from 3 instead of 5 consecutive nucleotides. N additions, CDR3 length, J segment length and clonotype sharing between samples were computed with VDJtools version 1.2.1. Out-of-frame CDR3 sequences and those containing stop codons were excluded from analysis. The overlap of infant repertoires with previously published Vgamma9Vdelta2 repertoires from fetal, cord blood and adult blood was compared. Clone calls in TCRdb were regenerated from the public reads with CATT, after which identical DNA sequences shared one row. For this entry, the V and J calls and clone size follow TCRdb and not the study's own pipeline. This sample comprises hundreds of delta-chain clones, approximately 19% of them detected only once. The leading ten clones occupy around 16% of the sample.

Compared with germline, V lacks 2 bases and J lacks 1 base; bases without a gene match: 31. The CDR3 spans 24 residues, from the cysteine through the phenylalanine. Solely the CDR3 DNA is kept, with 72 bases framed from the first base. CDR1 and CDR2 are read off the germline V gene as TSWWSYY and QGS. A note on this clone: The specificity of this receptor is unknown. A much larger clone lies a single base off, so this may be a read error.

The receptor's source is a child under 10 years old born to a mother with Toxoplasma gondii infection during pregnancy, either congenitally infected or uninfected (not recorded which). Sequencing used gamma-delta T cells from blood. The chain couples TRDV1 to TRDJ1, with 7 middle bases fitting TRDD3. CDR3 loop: CALGESMVHRGMGNLPRRTDKLIF. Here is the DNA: TGTGCTCTTGGGGAAAGTATGGTTCACCGGGGGATGGGAAACTTACCTCGGCGCACCGATAAACTCATCTTT.